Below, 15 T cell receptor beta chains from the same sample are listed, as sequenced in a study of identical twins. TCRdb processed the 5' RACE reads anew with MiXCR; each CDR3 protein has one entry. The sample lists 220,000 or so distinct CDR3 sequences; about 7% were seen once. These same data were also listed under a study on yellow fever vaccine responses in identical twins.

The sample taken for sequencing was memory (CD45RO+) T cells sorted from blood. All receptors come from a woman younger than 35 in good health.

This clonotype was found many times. The CDR3 DNA sequence: TGCGCCAGCAGCCAATTATTCGAGTACAATGAGCAGTTCTTC. It is translated as CASSQLFEYNEQFF. The V and J genes are TRBV4-1 and TRBJ2-1; D is unresolved. Per germline, CDR1 MGHRA and CDR2 YSYEKL. CDR3 length: 14 residues. The V end was cut by 2 bases, the J end by 4 bases, with 9 bases between.

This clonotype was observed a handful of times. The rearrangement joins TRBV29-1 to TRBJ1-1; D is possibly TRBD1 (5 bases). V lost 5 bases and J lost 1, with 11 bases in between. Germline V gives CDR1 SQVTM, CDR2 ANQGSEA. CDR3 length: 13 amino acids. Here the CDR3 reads CSVLRVGNTEAFF. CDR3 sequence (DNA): TGCAGCGTTCTCAGGGTGGGGAACACTGAAGCTTTCTTT.

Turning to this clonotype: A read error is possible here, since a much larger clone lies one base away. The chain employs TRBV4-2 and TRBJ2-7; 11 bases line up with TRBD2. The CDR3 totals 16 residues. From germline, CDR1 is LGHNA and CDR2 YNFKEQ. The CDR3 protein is CASSQDTSGSPYEQNF. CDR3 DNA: TGTGCCAGCAGCCAAGATACTAGCGGGAGTCCCTACGAGCAGAACTTC.

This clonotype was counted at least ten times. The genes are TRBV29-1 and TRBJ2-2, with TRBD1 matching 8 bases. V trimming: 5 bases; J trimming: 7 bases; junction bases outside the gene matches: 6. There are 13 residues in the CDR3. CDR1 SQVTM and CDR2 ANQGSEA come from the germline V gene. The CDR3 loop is CSVSDREVGELFF. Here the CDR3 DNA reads TGCAGCGTTTCGGACAGGGAGGTCGGGGAGCTGTTTTTT.

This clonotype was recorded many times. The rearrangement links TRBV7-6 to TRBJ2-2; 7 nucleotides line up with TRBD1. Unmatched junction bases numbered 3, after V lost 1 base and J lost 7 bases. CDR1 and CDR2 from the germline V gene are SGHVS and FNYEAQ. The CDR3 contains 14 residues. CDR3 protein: CASSLVQGNGELFF. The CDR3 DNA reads TGTGCCAGCAGCTTAGTACAGGGGAACGGGGAGCTGTTTTTT.

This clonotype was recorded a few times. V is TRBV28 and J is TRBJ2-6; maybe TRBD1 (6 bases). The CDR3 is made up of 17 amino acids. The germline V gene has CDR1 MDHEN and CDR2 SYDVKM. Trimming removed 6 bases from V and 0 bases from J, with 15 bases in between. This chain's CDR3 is CASRASGQFSGANVLTF. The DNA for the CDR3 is TGTGCCAGCAGAGCCTCTGGACAGTTCTCTGGGGCCAACGTCCTGACTTTC.

This CDR3 reads CASWDLYGQNYGYTF. The DNA for the CDR3 is TGTGCCAGCTGGGACTTATATGGACAGAACTATGGCTACACCTTC. The rearrangement joins TRBV6-1 to TRBJ1-2, with D maybe TRBD1 (6 bases). Trimming took 8 bases from V and 2 from J, leaving 18 bases between them. CDR1 and CDR2 (germline): MNHNS, SASEGT. The length of the CDR3 is 15 residues.

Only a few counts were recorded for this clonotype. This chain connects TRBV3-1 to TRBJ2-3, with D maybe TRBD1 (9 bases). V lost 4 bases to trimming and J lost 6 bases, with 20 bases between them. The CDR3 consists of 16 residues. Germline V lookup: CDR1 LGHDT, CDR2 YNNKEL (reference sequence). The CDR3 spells CASSLRGGQGGDTQYF. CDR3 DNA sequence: TGTGCCAGCAGCCTTCGGGGGGGACAGGGAGGTGATACGCAGTATTTT.

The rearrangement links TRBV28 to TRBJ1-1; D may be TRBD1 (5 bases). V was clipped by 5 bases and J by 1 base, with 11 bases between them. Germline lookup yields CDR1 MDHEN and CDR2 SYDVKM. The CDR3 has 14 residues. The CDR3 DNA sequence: TGTGCCAGCAGTACCCGACAGCAGAACACTGAAGCTTTCTTT. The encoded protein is CASSTRQQNTEAFF.

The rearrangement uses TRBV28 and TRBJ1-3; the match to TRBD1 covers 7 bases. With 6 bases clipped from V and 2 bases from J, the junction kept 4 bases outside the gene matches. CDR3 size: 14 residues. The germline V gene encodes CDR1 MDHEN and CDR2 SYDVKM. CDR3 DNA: TGTGCCAGCAGCGACAGGGTCGCTGGAAACACCATATATTTT. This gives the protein CASSDRVAGNTIYF.

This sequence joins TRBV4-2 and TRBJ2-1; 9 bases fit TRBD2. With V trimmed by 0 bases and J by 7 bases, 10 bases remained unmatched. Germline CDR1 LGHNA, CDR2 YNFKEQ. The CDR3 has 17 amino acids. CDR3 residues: CASSQDLTAGGFNEQFF. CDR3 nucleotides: TGTGCCAGCAGCCAAGATCTCACAGCGGGGGGTTTTAATGAGCAGTTCTTC.

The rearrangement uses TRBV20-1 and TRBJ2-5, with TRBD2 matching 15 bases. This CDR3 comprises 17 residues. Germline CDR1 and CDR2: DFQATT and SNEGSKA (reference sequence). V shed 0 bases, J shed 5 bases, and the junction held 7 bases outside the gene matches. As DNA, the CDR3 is TGCAGTGCTAGAGATGGGACTAGCGGGGGGCCACCCGAGACCCAGTACTTC. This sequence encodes CSARDGTSGGPPETQYF.

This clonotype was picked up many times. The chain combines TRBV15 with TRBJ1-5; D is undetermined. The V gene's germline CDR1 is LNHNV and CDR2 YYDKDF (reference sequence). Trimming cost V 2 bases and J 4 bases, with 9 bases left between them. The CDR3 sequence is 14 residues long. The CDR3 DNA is TGTGCCACCAGCAGACCAAGGGAGAATCAGCCCCAGCATTTT. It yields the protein CATSRPRENQPQHF.

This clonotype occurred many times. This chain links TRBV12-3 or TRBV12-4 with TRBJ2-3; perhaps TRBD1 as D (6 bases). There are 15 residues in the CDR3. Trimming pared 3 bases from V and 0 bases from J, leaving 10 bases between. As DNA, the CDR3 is TGTGCCAGCAGTTTTGGGACAACTAGCACAGATACGCAGTATTTT. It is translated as CASSFGTTSTDTQYF.

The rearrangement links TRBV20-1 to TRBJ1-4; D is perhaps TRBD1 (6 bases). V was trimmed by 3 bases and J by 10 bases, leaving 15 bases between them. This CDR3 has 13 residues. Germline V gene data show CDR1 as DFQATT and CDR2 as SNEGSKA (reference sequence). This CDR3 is CSASQQGGGKLFF. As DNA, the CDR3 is TGCAGTGCTAGTCAACAGGGTGGTGGAAAACTGTTTTTT.